Sequencing of this T cell receptor beta chain was carried out in a study of cytomegalovirus exposure and HLA in healthy donors. A note on this clone: As yet, its antigen is unknown.

Vbeta (60) and Jbeta (13) primers were used in the PCR. Sequenced by immunoSEQ multiplex PCR; TCRdb stores in-frame clones only, minus some. Of 180,000 or so clones in the sample, 80% were seen once. Looked up from germline, CDR1 is SGHTA and CDR2 is FQGTGA. The trim removed 4 bases at V and 5 bases at J, leaving 4 bases unmatched. The CDR3 is 13 residues long. Study findings and constraints: Within a later analysis, the majority of CMV-associated TCR beta chains appeared HLA-restricted. According to reports, the classifier identified cytomegalovirus status with high specificity and sensitivity.

Sequences were obtained from PBMCs. The sequence was obtained from a woman younger than 45 in good health and CMV-seronegative. The chain is built from TRBV7-3 and TRBJ2-5; TRBD2 matches 7 bases. DNA for the CDR3: TGTGCCAGCAGCTCGAGCGGGGCGGAGACCCAGTACTTC. Translation gives CASSSSGAETQYF.